This T cell receptor beta chain was retrieved from a study of blood T cell repertoires in COVID-19. Study at large: The samples span acute and convalescent COVID-19 from the United States, Italy and Spain. From T cells, B-cell-depleted T cells, or PBMCs came the material, which was cDNA or gDNA.

The germline V gene encodes CDR1 SGHDT and CDR2 YYEEEE. Unmatched junction bases numbered 5, after V lost 5 bases and J lost 8 bases. There are 14 residues in the CDR3. The sample holds one count of this clone. In the original processing: By means of reference gene primer amplification, nucleated cell counts were estimated. Assay used: immunoSEQ multiplex PCR; TCRdb lists only in-frame clones, some missing. Clone size and the V and J calls come from that table; the DNA yielded D and trimming. The data show tens of thousands of clones, 80% to 95% seen once. The chain has TRBV5-6 and TRBJ2-1; 12 bases align to TRBD1. The sequenced material came from peripheral blood. This receptor was taken from a woman in her 70s with active COVID-19. The CDR3 nucleotides read TGTGCCAGCAGTCCCGGGACAGGGGGCGATGAGCAGTTCTTC. Its translation: CASSPGTGGDEQFF.